What follows describes a single T cell receptor (beta chain). The data were obtained in a study of sequential checkpoint blockade in melanoma. Treatment reported: randomized to nivolumab then ipilimumab (arm A) or the reverse (arm B). Profiled with immunoSEQ multiplex PCR; TCRdb holds only in-frame clones, not every one. The table includes under 25,000 clones, more than 70% detected once. Sequences were derived from CD8+ T cells sorted from blood (inferred from file names), sampled from a patient given nivolumab and ipilimumab in sequence. The source of this sequence is a human donor with melanoma.

CDR3 residues: CASTDRGSYEQYF. The CDR3 DNA follows: TGTGCCAGCACGGACAGGGGCTCCTACGAGCAGTACTTC. The chain has TRBV6-1 and TRBJ2-7; TRBD1 aligns across 9 bases. J gave up 0 bases and V 7 bases, and 1 base lay outside the gene matches. Germline V gives CDR1 MNHNS, CDR2 SASEGT. This CDR3 is 13 amino acids long.